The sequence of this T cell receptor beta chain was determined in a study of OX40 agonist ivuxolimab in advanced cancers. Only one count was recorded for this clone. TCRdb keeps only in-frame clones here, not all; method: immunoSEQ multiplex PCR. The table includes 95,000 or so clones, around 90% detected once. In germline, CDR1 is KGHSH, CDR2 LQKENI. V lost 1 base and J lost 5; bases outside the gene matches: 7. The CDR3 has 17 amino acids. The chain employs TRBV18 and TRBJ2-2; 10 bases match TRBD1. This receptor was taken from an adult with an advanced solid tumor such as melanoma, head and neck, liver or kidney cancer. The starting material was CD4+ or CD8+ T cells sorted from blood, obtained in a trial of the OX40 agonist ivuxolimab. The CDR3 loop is CASSPLQTGGFTGELFF. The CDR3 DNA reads TGTGCCAGCTCACCACTGCAGACAGGGGGCTTTACCGGGGAGCTGTTTTTT.